The 27 T cell receptor beta chains below all came from one sample that was sequenced in a study of response to subunit inactivated influenza vaccine. TCRdb redid the calling of the RT-PCR reads with MiXCR, one entry per CDR3 protein. Here the sample spans roughly 460,000 distinct CDR3 sequences, approximately 11% being singletons. Specimen: PBMCs from blood, collected 45 days after vaccination. Source of these receptors: a man in his fifties who received an inactivated influenza vaccine.

The CDR3 region has the DNA TGCAGTGCTAGAAGGTCGGCCGGGGAGCTGTTTTTT. Its translation is CSARRSAGELFF. This chain uses TRBV20-1 with TRBJ2-2; no firm D call. The length of the CDR3 is 12 residues. In germline, CDR1 is DFQATT, CDR2 SNEGSKA (reference sequence). V dropped 2 bases and J dropped 6 bases, with 7 bases sitting between them.

This clonotype was observed a handful of times. The J gene is TRBJ1-2, the V gene TRBV12-3 or TRBV12-4; D remains ambiguous. The CDR3 covers 14 residues. V was clipped by 1 base and J by 2 bases, with 8 bases between them. CDR3 sequence (DNA): TGTGCCAGCAGTTTAGGGGCGGTAAACTATGGCTACACCTTC. Amino acids: CASSLGAVNYGYTF.

V usage is TRBV12-3 or TRBV12-4 and J usage is TRBJ2-1; 8 nucleotides agree with TRBD2. This CDR3 contains 15 residues. V shed 2 bases, J shed 7 bases, and the junction held 7 bases outside the gene matches. This CDR3 reads CASSLIGGGRNEQFF. The DNA for the CDR3 is TGTGCCAGCAGTTTAATTGGCGGGGGGCGGAATGAGCAGTTCTTC.

The gene calls are TRBV4-2 and TRBJ1-5; 12 nucleotides line up with TRBD1. The CDR3 runs to 17 residues. Germline loops: CDR1 LGHNA, CDR2 YNFKEQ. After removal of 0 bases from V and 2 bases from J, the junction contained 2 bases not matched to a gene. The CDR3 DNA is TGTGCCAGCAGCCAAGAGGGACAGGGGGCTGGCAATCAGCCCCAGCATTTT. Protein: CASSQEGQGAGNQPQHF.

This clonotype was counted ten times or more. The chain combines TRBV28 with TRBJ2-1, with 9 bases identical to TRBD1. Germline-derived CDR1 and CDR2 are MDHEN and SYDVKM. The CDR3 has 16 amino acids. V dropped 4 bases and J dropped 6; count of bases not matched to a gene: 10. The CDR3 here is CASSSSGTGKGNEQFF. The CDR3, as DNA: TGTGCCAGCAGTTCCTCCGGGACAGGGAAGGGCAATGAGCAGTTCTTC. The whole variable domain, remainder taken from reference TRBV28 and TRBJ2-1, is DVKVTQSSRYLVKRTGEKVFLECVQDMDHENMFWYRQDPGLGLRLIYFSYDVKMKEKGDIPEGYSVSREKKERFSLILESASTNQTSMYLCASSSSGTGKGNEQFFGPGTRLTVL.

In its sample, this clonotype was seen a few times. The V call is TRBV2, the J call TRBJ2-1, with 13 bases that match TRBD2. V shed 6 bases, J shed 7 bases, and the junction held 3 bases outside the gene matches. CDR1 and CDR2 from the germline V gene are SNHLY and FYNNEI. The CDR3 sequence is 14 residues long. CDR3 sequence reads: CASRETSGRNEQFF. CDR3 DNA sequence: TGTGCCAGCAGGGAGACTAGCGGGAGGAATGAGCAGTTCTTC.

This clonotype was detected a few times. The CDR3 DNA is TGCACCGCGGGGGGGAGGGTGGATGAGCAGTTCTTC. Its translation: CTAGGRVDEQFF. The rearrangement links TRBV20-1 to TRBJ2-1, with 9 positions matching TRBD2. The CDR3 contains 12 residues. Per the germline V gene, CDR1 is DFQATT and CDR2 is SNEGSKA (reference sequence).

This clonotype was detected a few times. In nucleotides, the CDR3 is TGTGCCAGCAGCAAAGGGGCAGCGGGAGGGAATGAGCAGTTCTTC. Encoded protein: CASSKGAAGGNEQFF. The V and J genes are TRBV7-8 and TRBJ2-1; 10 nucleotides line up with TRBD2. CDR3 length: 15 amino acids. CDR1 is SGHVS, CDR2 FQNEAQ, per germline. The V segment lost 5 bases and the J segment 7 bases; nucleotides outside the gene matches: 8.

The genes are TRBV3-1 and TRBJ2-7; D gene unclear. CDR3 length: 16 amino acids. CDR1 LGHDT and CDR2 YNNKEL come from the germline V gene (reference sequence). The V gene lost 0 bases and the J gene lost 0 bases, with 12 bases spanning the gap. The CDR3 loop is CASSQDPRPSSYEQYF. The CDR3 DNA reads as TGTGCCAGCAGCCAAGATCCCAGACCTTCCTCCTACGAGCAGTACTTC.

There are a few counts of this clonotype. This chain uses TRBV28 with TRBJ2-5; the D is unclear. The CDR3 is made up of 14 amino acids. The ends were cut back, 8 bases at V and 1 base at J, with 14 bases in the middle. Germline V gene data show CDR1 as MDHEN and CDR2 as SYDVKM. CDR3 sequence: CASVNFWAQETQYF. The CDR3 nucleotides are TGTGCCAGCGTTAATTTTTGGGCCCAAGAGACCCAGTACTTC.

This clonotype was observed at least ten times. V gene TRBV20-1 combines with J gene TRBJ2-1, with 8 bases identical to TRBD2. The CDR3 has 17 residues. Per germline, CDR1 DFQATT and CDR2 SNEGSKA (reference sequence). V shed 2 bases and J 0 bases; nucleotides not matched to a gene: 9. CDR3 DNA sequence: TGCAGTGCTAGACTGGGCGCGGGGACTAGCTCCTACAATGAGCAGTTCTTC. Translated, it gives CSARLGAGTSSYNEQFF.

This clonotype turned up a few times. The chain joins TRBV6-5 to TRBJ2-2; D uncertain. The V gene lost 6 bases and the J gene lost 8 bases, with 10 bases spanning the gap. Germline CDR1 reads MNHEY; CDR2 reads SVGAGI. The CDR3 runs 12 residues. The CDR3 protein is CASRLPEGELFF. As DNA, the CDR3 is TGTGCCAGCAGACTACCCGAAGGGGAGCTGTTTTTT.

This clonotype was detected many times. The chain has TRBV14 and TRBJ1-1; D gene unclear. V lost 0 bases and J 7 bases, leaving 9 bases between the germline ends. This CDR3 contains 13 residues. Germline lookup yields CDR1 SGHDN and CDR2 FVKESK. The CDR3 protein is CASSQEKKLEAFF. The DNA of the CDR3 is TGTGCCAGCAGCCAAGAGAAGAAACTTGAAGCTTTCTTT.

This clonotype was counted many times. The chain uses TRBV12-3 or TRBV12-4 and TRBJ2-1; TRBD2 aligns across 8 bases. The length of the CDR3 is 16 residues. Losses at the gene ends were 2 bases for V and 7 bases for J; bases not matched to a gene: 10. Written as DNA, the CDR3 is TGTGCCAGCAGTTTAATGGTAGGCGGGAGGATAAATGAGCAGTTCTTC. Encoded protein: CASSLMVGGRINEQFF.

This clonotype was picked up a small number of times. In nucleotides, the CDR3 is TGTGCCAGTAGTACGGGACTTCATAACACCGGGGAGCTGTTTTTT. It yields the protein CASSTGLHNTGELFF. The chain links TRBV19 to TRBJ2-2; TRBD2 might be the D (6 bases). Germline-derived CDR1 and CDR2 are LNHDA and SQIVND (reference sequence). Trimming cost V 4 bases and J 2 bases, with 11 bases left between them. The CDR3 length is 15 residues.

This clonotype was recorded many times. The gene calls are TRBV4-1 and TRBJ1-1, with 8 positions matching TRBD1. Trimming removed 4 bases from V and 5 bases from J; junction bases left unmatched: 6. Germline-derived CDR1 and CDR2 are MGHRA and YSYEKL. There are 14 residues in the CDR3. The CDR3 DNA is TGCGCCAGCAGCCTACGGACAGGGCAGACTGAAGCTTTCTTT. Translating gives CASSLRTGQTEAFF.

The table lists this clonotype with a few counts. V is TRBV5-1 and J is TRBJ1-2; a weak D match, TRBD1 (5 bases). Germline loops: CDR1 SGHRS, CDR2 YFSETQ. Trimming left V 1 base short and J 4 bases short, with 14 bases between. The CDR3 consists of 15 residues. CDR3 DNA sequence: TGCGCCAGCAGCTTGAGGGGAGTCAAGGCCTATGGCTACACCTTC. Its protein product is CASSLRGVKAYGYTF.

This clonotype was observed a handful of times. V is TRBV7-6 and J is TRBJ1-3; D call uncertain. Germline lookup yields CDR1 SGHVS and CDR2 FNYEAQ. Trimming pared 2 bases from V and 4 bases from J, leaving 9 bases between. The CDR3 has 14 amino acids. The chain's CDR3 is CASSLSLVGNTIYF. The DNA of the CDR3 is TGTGCCAGCAGCTTATCGCTGGTCGGAAACACCATATATTTT.

This clonotype was observed a few times. This rearrangement joins TRBV6-5 to TRBJ2-7, with 7 nucleotides matching TRBD2. This CDR3 region has 16 residues. After removal of 2 bases from V and 0 bases from J, the junction contained 7 bases not matched to a gene. The germline CDR1 and CDR2 sequences are MNHEY and SVGAGI. This chain's CDR3 is CASSYRSGGSSYEQYF. The CDR3 DNA reads TGTGCCAGCAGTTACCGTAGCGGCGGGAGCTCCTACGAGCAGTACTTC.

This clonotype has only a few counts. The chain is built from TRBV6-5 and TRBJ2-7, with TRBD2 as a possible D gene (5 bases). Germline CDR1 reads MNHEY; CDR2 reads SVGAGI. The CDR3 is 13 amino acids. V was clipped by 4 bases and J by 6 bases, with 13 bases between them. The CDR3 coding sequence is TGTGCCAGCAGTTTAGCCGGGAACGGCGAGCAGTACTTC. Translating gives CASSLAGNGEQYF.

V and J are TRBV6-5 and TRBJ2-7, with 9 nucleotides matching TRBD1. Germline V gives CDR1 MNHEY, CDR2 SVGAGI. V was pared by 5 bases and J by 4 bases, with 6 bases of the junction left unmatched. The CDR3 sequence is 14 residues long. CDR3 sequence reads: CASSLQGARYEQYF. The DNA of the CDR3 is TGTGCCAGCAGTCTACAGGGGGCGCGTTACGAGCAGTACTTC.

V and J are TRBV24-1 and TRBJ2-7; possibly TRBD2 for D (5 bases). Looked up from germline, CDR1 is KGHDR and CDR2 is SFDVKD. The V gene lost 0 bases and the J gene lost 2 bases, with 19 bases spanning the gap. The CDR3 covers 18 residues. The CDR3 protein is CATSDLPNYERDPYEQYF. The CDR3 DNA reads TGTGCCACCAGTGATTTGCCGAATTATGAACGGGATCCCTACGAGCAGTACTTC.

There are a few counts of this clonotype. CDR3 bases: TGTGCCAGCAGCTTAGCCACTACCCAATTCCTATACGAGCAGTACTTC. Its translation is CASSLATTQFLYEQYF. The chain has TRBV7-2 and TRBJ2-7, with D unresolved. Germline-derived CDR1 and CDR2 are SGHTA and FQGNSA. This CDR3 is built from 16 residues. The germline V and J ends were trimmed by 0 bases and 4 bases, with 16 bases remaining between them.

This clonotype showed up just a few times. The chain has TRBV4-3 and TRBJ2-1; TRBD2 might be the D (5 bases). CDR3 size: 14 residues. CDR1 and CDR2 from the germline V gene are LGHNA and YSLEER. Trimming shortened V by 0 bases and J by 9 bases, and 12 bases separated the two germline ends. CDR3 sequence reads: CASSQDLLEGEQFF. The CDR3 nucleotides read TGCGCCAGCAGCCAAGATCTCCTCGAGGGTGAGCAGTTCTTC.

The chain combines TRBV7-2 with TRBJ2-3, with 7 bases identical to TRBD1. The germline gives CDR1 SGHTA, CDR2 FQGNSA. CDR3 length: 15 amino acids. The V and J ends lost 5 bases and 2 bases, in that order; junction bases with no gene match: 7. CDR3 protein: CASSHWGQSTDTQYF. The CDR3 region has the DNA TGTGCCAGCAGCCATTGGGGACAGTCCACAGATACGCAGTATTTT.

This clonotype was found many times. V and J are TRBV12-3 or TRBV12-4 and TRBJ2-5; D assignment may be TRBD1 or TRBD2 (5 bases each). V was clipped by 5 bases and J by 4 bases, with 11 bases between them. The CDR3 runs 13 residues. The CDR3 DNA reads as TGTGCCAGCAGTCGGGGACGCCGAGAGACCCAGTACTTC. This encodes CASSRGRRETQYF.

This clonotype was counted many times. V gene TRBV5-1 combines with J gene TRBJ1-1, with D perhaps TRBD1 (6 bases). CDR1 and CDR2 (germline): SGHRS, YFSETQ. Trimming pared 2 bases from V and 6 bases from J, leaving 20 bases between. The CDR3 extends over 16 amino acids. The DNA of the CDR3 is TGCGCCAGCAGCTTAAGGACAGCCGATCTCGGGTCTGAAGCTTTCTTT. It specifies CASSLRTADLGSEAFF.